The clone carrying this T cell receptor beta chain was counted only a few times. What it binds is unknown. One entry per CDR3 protein, called by TCRdb with MiXCR from the reads. Of some 240,000 distinct CDR3 sequences detected, over 15% appear once; the ten largest clones hold roughly 45%. V shed 0 bases and J 2 bases; nucleotides not matched to a gene: 11. The CDR3 has 19 amino acids. The germline V gene encodes CDR1 SEHNR and CDR2 FQNEAQ (reference sequence). The sample originates from a study of T cell repertoires in cytomegalovirus infection. Study-level findings and limits: There were carriers of CMV plus the relevant HLA, and cumulative public TCR beta family frequency identified them.

The chain is built from TRBV7-9 and TRBJ2-2; 8 bases agree with TRBD1. The sequence came from a human donor in good health (CMV status not recorded). Some clones in this sample may be carry-over from other donors' samples. The sample consisted of CD8+ T cells from PBMCs. The CDR3 here is CASSLAKDPGQDNTGELFF. Written as DNA, the CDR3 is TGTGCCAGCAGCTTAGCGAAAGATCCGGGACAGGATAACACCGGGGAGCTGTTTTTT.